This TCR beta chain was sequenced during a study of blood T cell repertoires in COVID-19. Study in general: Whether acute or convalescent, the COVID-19 samples came from the United States, Italy and Spain. Nucleic acid was either cDNA or gDNA, and it came from T cells, B-cell-depleted T cells, or PBMCs.

The V end was cut by 7 bases, the J end by 0 bases, with 13 bases between. Looked up from germline, CDR1 is SNHLY and CDR2 is FYNNEI. This CDR3 region has 15 residues. Original data processing: Counts of nucleated cells, estimated from reference gene primer amplification, were obtained. Here immunoSEQ multiplex PCR was the method, and the copy in TCRdb shows in-frame clones only, minus some. D and trimming were read from the DNA, whereas the V and J calls and clone size are those reported in that table. The sample records roughly 150,000 clones, 88% being singletons. The sequencing input was peripheral blood. The chain joins TRBV2 to TRBJ1-3, with D tentatively TRBD1 (6 bases). This receptor was obtained from a human donor in a cohort sampled during active COVID-19. The CDR3 loop is CASTPGHHSGNTIYF. The CDR3 DNA reads TGTGCCAGCACTCCGGGACACCACTCTGGAAACACCATATATTTT.